This is a list of T cell receptor beta chains from one sample in a study of T cell changes during pregnancy in multiple sclerosis. The data were produced by immunoSEQ multiplex PCR, yet TCRdb's version contains in-frame clones alone and is incomplete. The data contain approximately 41,000 clones, roughly 90% of them singletons. Here the sequenced sample was CD4+ T cells from peripheral blood mononuclear cells, taken in the second trimester of pregnancy. The receptors derive from a female donor with multiple sclerosis, enrolled in a pregnancy study. Each CDR3 is given with its conserved first and last residue. A D gene is named only where the DNA matches it firmly. For some rows the clone size is stated as once, few or many, or as a class when expanded; others skip it.

clone size	J gene	V gene	D gene	CDR3 DNA	CDR3 protein
.	TRBJ2-2	TRBV19	TRBD2	TGTGCCAGTAGTATCAGGTCTCTAGCGGGCGGGGAGCTGTTTTTT	CASSIRSLAGGELFF
.	TRBJ2-7	TRBV6-4	TRBD2	TGTGCCAGCAGAAATAGATCCGGGACTAGCGGGCCGACTGCCTACGAGCAGTACTTC	CASRNRSGTSGPTAYEQYF
.	TRBJ2-7	TRBV10-3	.	TGTGCCATCAGTGAGTCACAAGGGGTCGAGCAGTACTTC	CAISESQGVEQYF
.	TRBJ1-2	TRBV6-6	TRBD1	TGTGCCAGCAGTGGCCAGGGACAGTTTTATGGCTACACCTTC	CASSGQGQFYGYTF
.	TRBJ2-1	TRBV4-2	.	TGTGCCAGCAGCCCCTCGTGGGAGCGACACAATGAGCAGTTCTTC	CASSPSWERHNEQFF
.	TRBJ2-5	TRBV6-5	.	TGTGCCAGCAGCCTCCGGGAGTCGTCGGAGCAGTACTTC	CASSLRESSEQYF
once	TRBJ1-4	TRBV5-4	.	TGTGCCAGCAGCGTCCCGGGACAACAACTGTTTTTT	CASSVPGQQLFF
.	TRBJ2-7	TRBV27	TRBD1	TGTGCCAGCAGTTTAGCCCAGGGGGCGGGAGAGCAGTACTTC	CASSLAQGAGEQYF
.	TRBJ2-5	TRBV19	TRBD2	TGTGCCAGCGGACTAGCGGGAATGGAGACCCAGTACTTC	CASGLAGMETQYF
.	TRBJ2-7	TRBV5-6	.	TGTGCCAGCAGCTCGCCGACAGCCCGTAACTCCTACGAGCAGTACTTC	CASSSPTARNSYEQYF
once	TRBJ1-2	TRBV14	.	TGTGCCAGCAGCCAACTCATTGGGGAGGGCTATGGCTACACCTTC	CASSQLIGEGYGYTF
.	TRBJ2-7	TRBV18	TRBD1	TGTGCCAGCTCAGCGGACAGGGCCTACGAGCAGTACTTC	CASSADRAYEQYF
.	TRBJ2-3	TRBV28	TRBD2	TGTGCCAGCAGTTCCGAGGGCCTAGCGGGTGCTACAGATACGCAGTATTTT	CASSSEGLAGATDTQYF
.	TRBJ1-4	TRBV23-1	.	TGCGCCAGCAGTCATCGTATTAGGACAGCACCTGAAAAACTGTTTTTT	CASSHRIRTAPEKLFF
.	TRBJ1-2	TRBV30	TRBD1	TGTGCCTGGAGGGGGACAGGGGCCCCCTATGGCTACACCTTC	CAWRGTGAPYGYTF
.	TRBJ2-5	TRBV18	TRBD1	TGTGCCAGCTCACTGGACAGGGGAGGCGAGACCCAGTACTTC	CASSLDRGGETQYF
.	TRBJ2-6	TRBV19	.	TGTGCCAGTAGTATGAGGGAAGGGTCTGGGGCCAACGTCCTGACTTTC	CASSMREGSGANVLTF
.	TRBJ2-1	TRBV4-2	TRBD1	TGTGCCAGCAGCCAAGATTCGGGACAGGGGTCCTACAATGAGCAGTTCTTC	CASSQDSGQGSYNEQFF
.	TRBJ2-3	TRBV5-1	TRBD2	TGCGCCAGCAGCCCGACTAGCGGGAAGACAGATACGCAGTATTTT	CASSPTSGKTDTQYF
.	TRBJ1-1	TRBV15	.	TGTGCCACCAGCAGTAAGGGGCGCTTCACTGAAGCTTTCTTT	CATSSKGRFTEAFF
.	TRBJ2-2	TRBV6-1	.	TGTGCCAGCAGTGAAGCCCTAGCGACGGTGACCGGGGAGCTGTTTTTT	CASSEALATVTGELFF
.	TRBJ2-3	TRBV2	TRBD2	TGTGCCAGTAGGGGACTAGCGTCGAGCACAGATACGCAGTATTTT	CASRGLASSTDTQYF
.	TRBJ2-7	TRBV5-6	.	TGTGCCAGCAGCTCTCGTCCGGGATCCTACGAGCAGTACTTC	CASSSRPGSYEQYF
.	TRBJ2-2	TRBV7-9	.	TGTGCCAGCAGCTTTTCGCTAGCGAAGAACACCGGGGAGCTGTTTTTT	CASSFSLAKNTGELFF
.	TRBJ2-7	TRBV5-1	.	TGCGCCAGCCGCTCGGAGGGAAGCAGCTACGAGCAGTACTTC	CASRSEGSSYEQYF
.	TRBJ2-7	TRBV28	TRBD1	TGTGCCAGCAGAGACAGGGGCAGCTCCTACGAGCAGTACTTC	CASRDRGSSYEQYF
once	TRBJ2-7	TRBV7-2	.	TGTGCCAGCAGCTTAGATAAGGTGGCCGGGTTCTTCTCCTACGAGCAGTACTTC	CASSLDKVAGFFSYEQYF
.	TRBJ2-1	TRBV10-3	.	TGTGCCATCAGCGACAAATACAATGAGCAGTTCTTC	CAISDKYNEQFF
.	TRBJ2-1	TRBV5-1	.	TGCGCCAGCAGCCCCGGGAACTACAATGAGCAGTTCTTC	CASSPGNYNEQFF
.	TRBJ1-2	TRBV29-1	TRBD1	TGCAGCGTTTACCTCGATGTGACAGGGGGCTTTCGTGGCTACACCTTC	CSVYLDVTGGFRGYTF
.	TRBJ2-7	TRBV11-2	.	TGTGCCAGCAGCTTACAGGGGCTCGAGCAGTACTTC	CASSLQGLEQYF
few	TRBJ2-3	TRBV30	.	TGTGCCTGGAGTCGTGGCACAGATACGCAGTATTTT	CAWSRGTDTQYF
.	TRBJ2-2	TRBV7-9	.	TGTGCCAGCAGCTTAGCGGGCCCTAACACCGGGGAGCTGTTTTTT	CASSLAGPNTGELFF
medium-sized	TRBJ2-7	TRBV5-6	TRBD1	TGTGCCAGCAGCATGACAGGGTTGGGAACCTACGAGCAGTACTTC	CASSMTGLGTYEQYF
.	TRBJ2-7	TRBV9	.	TGTGCCAGCAGCGTAGGAGGCAGTAGCTACGAGCAGTACTTC	CASSVGGSSYEQYF
.	TRBJ2-1	TRBV7-9	.	TGTGCCAGCAGCCTTACTAGCTATGAGCAGTTCTTC	CASSLTSYEQFF
.	TRBJ1-2	TRBV29-1	.	TGCAGCGTTGAATCCAGGGGTTATGGCTACACCTTC	CSVESRGYGYTF
.	TRBJ2-7	TRBV5-8	.	TGTGCCAGCAGTCCCAGGGGTTTAACCTCCTACGAGCAGTACTTC	CASSPRGLTSYEQYF
once	TRBJ1-1	TRBV14	.	TGTGCCAGCAGCCAAGAACACATTACCACTGAAGCTTTCTTT	CASSQEHITTEAFF
.	TRBJ1-2	TRBV6-6	TRBD1	TGTGCCAGCAGTGCACCCGGGACAGGGAATAACGGCTACACCTTC	CASSAPGTGNNGYTF
.	TRBJ2-2	TRBV6-1	TRBD1	TGTGCCAGCAGGACAGGGTACACCGGGGAGCTGTTTTTT	CASRTGYTGELFF
.	TRBJ2-7	TRBV13	TRBD2	TGTGCCAGCAGCATCAGACTAGCGGGCCGGAGAAGGGAGCAGTACTTC	CASSIRLAGRRREQYF
.	TRBJ2-7	TRBV2	.	TGTGCCAGCAGCTCGGACGGGAGCTCCTACGAGCAGTACTTC	CASSSDGSSYEQYF
.	TRBJ1-3	TRBV15	.	TGTGCCACCAGCAGGGTCACAGTACAGTCCTCTGGAAACACCATATATTTT	CATSRVTVQSSGNTIYF
.	TRBJ1-2	TRBV4-1	TRBD1	TGCGCCAGCAGCCGACCGAGTGCCGGGACAGGGGGTAACTATGGCTACACCTTC	CASSRPSAGTGGNYGYTF
.	TRBJ1-2	TRBV10-3	.	TGTGCCATCAGTGAGTCGGGGCCCTTCGGCTATGGCTACACCTTC	CAISESGPFGYGYTF
.	TRBJ2-1	TRBV6-1	TRBD1	TGTGCCAGCTTAGACAGGGGCTCCTACAATGAGCAGTTCTTC	CASLDRGSYNEQFF
.	TRBJ2-1	TRBV5-6	TRBD2	TGTGCCAGCAGCTGGGAACTAGCGGGAGTAAAGCATGAGCAGTTCTTC	CASSWELAGVKHEQFF
.	TRBJ1-4	TRBV19	TRBD1	TGTGCCAGTAATACCGGGACAGGGAGTGAAAAACTGTTTTTT	CASNTGTGSEKLFF
.	TRBJ2-6	TRBV13	.	TGTGCCAGCAGCTTAAGGGGCTCTGGGGCCAACGTCCTGACTTTC	CASSLRGSGANVLTF
.	TRBJ1-1	TRBV2	TRBD1	TGTGCCAGCATTCAAGACAGGGCCGTTATGAACACTGAAGCTTTCTTT	CASIQDRAVMNTEAFF
once	TRBJ2-6	TRBV5-4	TRBD2	TGTGCCAGCAGCTTGTGGGGGGGGATAGATTCCTCTGGGGCCAACGTCCTGACTTTC	CASSLWGGIDSSGANVLTF
.	TRBJ2-5	TRBV7-2	TRBD2	TGTGCCAGCAGCCCGATGGCGGGAGCAGAGACCCAGTACTTC	CASSPMAGAETQYF
.	TRBJ2-2	TRBV6-5	TRBD1	TGTGCCAGCAGTGGACAGGGGGCTACAAAACGGGAGCTGTTTTTT	CASSGQGATKRELFF